One T cell receptor beta chain is described in this entry. Its antigen is undetermined. The CDR3 is 14 amino acids. Germline V lookup: CDR1 LGHNA, CDR2 YSLEER. 5' RACE with UMI labels generated the TRB cDNA libraries. TCRdb reprocessed the 5' RACE reads and reports one entry per CDR3 protein, with no DNA. The sample totals some 67,000 distinct CDR3 sequences. The data derive from a study of CXCR3-negative and CXCR3-positive naive CD8 T cells. The study sorted every CD8+ T cell subset in triplicate at 250,000 to 300,000 cells each. Study-level points and caveats: Naive CXCR3-negative and CXCR3-positive cells had similar TRBV-TRBJ usage; memory differed.

Input material: naive CXCR3- CD8+ T cells from blood. Subset described: CD45RO-CCR7+CD27+CD95- naive CD8+ T cells lacking CXCR3 (TNR3-). The chain joins TRBV4-3 to TRBJ2-5; TCRdb names TRBD2, which stays unverified in the absence of DNA. This sequence originates from a human donor in good health. Some clones in this sample may be carry-over from other donors' samples. The CDR3 loop reads CASSQDRGRETQYF.